The TCR beta chain under discussion was sequenced for a study of blood T cells in healthy people across ages. Study results and limitations: Measured against age, TCR beta diversity per million T cells decreased in a roughly linear manner.

The authors ran a second PCR of roughly 6 to 12 cycles using a sample-barcoded 5' primer and a J-beta primer mix. A template-switch adaptor with 12 random nucleotides tagged each cDNA molecule. Each CDR3 protein gets one entry after TCRdb re-called the 5' RACE reads with MiXCR. The sample has roughly 1,500,000 distinct CDR3 sequences; approximately 38% are singletons. This clonotype was seen a few times. Its cognate antigen is unknown. The total RNA that was extracted per sample amounted to at least 5.5 micrograms. Germline lookup yields CDR1 MNHNS and CDR2 SASEGT. V was cut by 6 bases and J by 5 bases, with 10 bases left in between. The length of the CDR3 is 12 residues.

The receptor's source is a woman aged 18-35 years in good health. Sequenced input: blood. The V call is TRBV6-1, the J call TRBJ1-1; D uncertain. The CDR3 reads CASRNSETEAFF. For the CDR3, the DNA is TGTGCCAGCAGGAATAGTGAGACTGAAGCTTTCTTT.